This TCR beta chain was sequenced during a study of blood T cells in healthy people across ages. In the study overall: About one barcoded TCR beta cDNA was captured per two T cells.

The CDR3 length is 11 residues. V gave up 8 bases and J gave up 3 bases, with 7 bases separating them. Germline lookup yields CDR1 LGHDT and CDR2 YNNKEL (reference sequence). To note about this clonotype: Its antigen is not identified.

Points from the study as a whole: Older age went with lower TCR beta diversity per million T cells, in a roughly linear way. Expanded clonotype shifts may have been confounded, as the donors had an unknown CMV status.

Then a second PCR, running roughly 7 to 11 cycles, was carried out with a sample-barcoded 5' primer and a J-beta primer mix. The authors tagged each cDNA molecule using a template-switch adaptor with 12 random nucleotides. TCRdb used MiXCR to reprocess the 5' RACE reads, holding one entry per CDR3 protein. The table records roughly 800,000 distinct CDR3 sequences, around 36% of them present only once. The chain links TRBV3-1 to TRBJ2-5; no firm D call. The receptor comes from a man in his late teens or twenties in good health. Material for sequencing was blood. DNA of the CDR3: TGTGCCAGCGGGCAGGAAGAGACCCAGTACTTC. It is translated as CASGQEETQYF.